The clone carrying this T cell receptor (beta chain) has more than one count but fewer than ten. The record originates from a study of blood T cell repertoires in COVID-19. Assignment of participants to cohorts was predicated upon participant-reported clinical history. Libraries were prepared by immunoSEQ multiplex PCR; TCRdb keeps only in-frame clonotypes and omits some of them. This sample has about 170,000 clones, with roughly 87% found just once. The clonotype was recovered from a woman between 45 and 65 years old who had recovered from COVID-19. Sequencing input: PBMCs or T cells enriched from blood (not recorded which).

CDR3 in amino acids: CASRGGRTTYEQYF. In DNA, the CDR3 is TGTGCCAGCAGGGGAGGGCGTACGACCTACGAGCAGTACTTC. This chain connects TRBV27 to TRBJ2-7, with 7 bases that match TRBD2. The CDR3 sequence is 14 residues long. Germline CDR1 is MNHEY and CDR2 is SMNVEV (reference sequence). Trimming removed 6 bases from V and 2 bases from J; junction bases left unmatched: 7.